This T cell receptor (beta chain) was profiled in a study of identifying expanded T cells in peripheral blood. Study-level findings and limits: Approximately two-week clone count variance significantly increased as total template count grew.

Using immunoSEQ multiplex PCR, the repertoire was profiled, and TCRdb retains in-frame clones only, with some absent. The data contain under 150,000 clones, approximately 88% of them seen just once; the ten biggest clones take up 3% to 3.5%. The CDR3 consists of 16 residues. Germline V gene data show CDR1 as SGHDN and CDR2 as FVKESK. V dropped 1 base and J dropped 3 bases, with 15 bases sitting between them. No infections or other immune events were documented during collection. Details on this clone: Its antigen is unidentified.

Sequenced input: blood. V usage is TRBV14 and J usage is TRBJ1-1; D remains ambiguous. The source is a person aged 18-70 years in good health. For the CDR3, the DNA is TGTGCCAGCAGCCAAGGATTGGGGAAGTCGTACACTGAAGCTTTCTTT. This encodes CASSQGLGKSYTEAFF.